These T cell receptor beta chains were read from a single sample in a study of blood T cells in healthy people across ages. TCRdb passed the 5' RACE reads through MiXCR, listing each CDR3 protein once. Here the sample spans about 830,000 distinct CDR3 sequences, under 80% being singletons. Sequencing was done on a sample of blood. Source of these receptors: a man younger than 40 in good health. Each CDR3 is given with its conserved first and last residue. The D gene is left open where the match is weak. The size entry is marked missing in some rows and otherwise reads once, few, many or a size class.

j_gene	abundance	v_gene	d_gene	CDR3nt	CDR3aa
TRBJ2-7	.	TRBV6-2/TRBV6-3	.	TGTGCCAGCAGCGGGGGCCACGAGCAGTACTTC	CASSGGHEQYF
TRBJ2-7	.	TRBV12-3/TRBV12-4	.	TGTGCCACCAGGAAATCAACCTCCTACGAGCAGTACTTC	CATRKSTSYEQYF
TRBJ2-6	.	TRBV20-1	.	TGCAGTGCTTGGAGCCGTGGGGCCAACCCCGGCTCTGGGGCCAACGTCCTGACTTTC	CSAWSRGANPGSGANVLTF
TRBJ2-5	.	TRBV27	.	TGTGCCAGCAGTGTTGAAGAAAACCAAGAGACCCAGTACTTC	CASSVEENQETQYF
TRBJ2-7	once	TRBV20-1	TRBD2	TGCAGTGCGACCCCTAGCGGGGGCACCTACGAGCAGTACTTC	CSATPSGGTYEQYF
TRBJ1-1	.	TRBV27	.	TGTGCCAGCAACCCGGCAGGCATCACTGAAGCTTTCTTT	CASNPAGITEAFF
TRBJ2-1	.	TRBV14	.	TGTGCCAGCAGCCAAGATCCCCCAGCTTACAATGAGCAGTTCTTC	CASSQDPPAYNEQFF
TRBJ1-6	.	TRBV20-1	.	TGCAGTGCTAGAGTTGTAGGAGTGCCGACCTATAATTCACCCCTCCACTTT	CSARVVGVPTYNSPLHF
TRBJ2-3	once	TRBV6-5	.	TGTGCCAGCGGGGCGGGACAACGCACAGATACGCAGTATTTT	CASGAGQRTDTQYF
TRBJ1-1	.	TRBV7-2	.	TGTGCCAGCAGCTTATGTGCAAGGAACACTGAAGCTTTCTTT	CASSLCARNTEAFF
TRBJ2-5	few	TRBV3-1	.	TGTGCCAGCAGCCAAGATTTGGGAGGACAAGAGACCCAGTACTTC	CASSQDLGGQETQYF
TRBJ2-3	many	TRBV20-1	.	TGCAGTGCTAGAGAGGCGGCCGGCACAGATACGCAGTATTTT	CSAREAAGTDTQYF
TRBJ1-2	.	TRBV29-1	TRBD1	TGCAGCGTTGGGGGACAGGGAGAGTTCTACACCTTC	CSVGGQGEFYTF
TRBJ2-7	few	TRBV9	.	TGTGCCAGCAGCTTAGCGGAGGGGACGAGCTCCTACGAGCAGTACTTC	CASSLAEGTSSYEQYF
TRBJ2-2	.	TRBV7-7	.	TGTGCTAGCAGCGCCACAGGGACCGGGGAGCTGTTTTTT	CASSATGTGELFF
TRBJ2-1	.	TRBV5-1	.	TGCGCCAGCAACGAAGGGGGGGGCGGGAATGAGCAGTTCTTC	CASNEGGGGNEQFF
TRBJ2-1	.	TRBV4-2	TRBD2	TGTGCCAGCAGCCCCAGACTAGCGGGGTACATTGAGCGGTTCTTC	CASSPRLAGYIERFF
TRBJ2-1	.	TRBV4-3	.	TGCGCCAGCAGCTTACAGGGAAGGGCACATGAGCAGTTCTTC	CASSLQGRAHEQFF
TRBJ2-1	.	TRBV20-1	.	TGCAGTGCCCCACCCGGAGGAATCTCCTACAATGAGCAGTTCTTC	CSAPPGGISYNEQFF
TRBJ2-3	few	TRBV29-1	TRBD2	TGCAGCACAACTAGCGGGGGGCGAGGAGATACGCAGTATTTT	CSTTSGGRGDTQYF
TRBJ2-3	few	TRBV7-2	.	TGTGCCAGCAGCACCAACAGGGTCGGCACGGATACGCAGTATTTT	CASSTNRVGTDTQYF
TRBJ1-6	.	TRBV5-1	.	TGCGCCAGCAGCTTTGGCAGTCTTAATTCACCCCTCCACTTT	CASSFGSLNSPLHF
TRBJ2-7	.	TRBV12-3/TRBV12-4	.	TGTGCCAGCAGTTTGGGACCACGAGGGAGCGAGCAGTACTTC	CASSLGPRGSEQYF
TRBJ1-2	.	TRBV4-3	.	TGCGCCAGCAGCCAAGAACAAGGTTGGGGCTACACCTTC	CASSQEQGWGYTF
TRBJ2-3	few	TRBV20-1	TRBD1	TGCAGTGCTTTAGACAGGGGGGCAGATACGCAGTATTTT	CSALDRGADTQYF
TRBJ2-5	.	TRBV7-2	.	TGTGCCAGCAGCTTAGCGTACAGGAGAGGAGAGACCCAGTACTTC	CASSLAYRRGETQYF
TRBJ2-5	.	TRBV18	TRBD1	TGTGCCAGCTCACGATCAGGGGGCAACAAGGAGACCCAGTACTTC	CASSRSGGNKETQYF
TRBJ2-3	.	TRBV7-3	.	TGTGCCAGCAGACAAATCGGGGGTCTCAGCACAGATACGCAGTATTTT	CASRQIGGLSTDTQYF
TRBJ2-4	few	TRBV7-9	.	TGTGCCAGCAGCTTAGGGGGATCACTAGCCAAAAACATTCAGTACTTC	CASSLGGSLAKNIQYF
TRBJ2-3	once	TRBV6-2/TRBV6-3	TRBD2	TGTGCCAGCAGTCCGATTCTAGCGGGGGGGCACACAGATACGCAGTATTTT	CASSPILAGGHTDTQYF
TRBJ2-1	.	TRBV2	TRBD2	TGTGCCAGCAGTGACGTCGGGGGGGCCTACAATGAGCAGTTCTTC	CASSDVGGAYNEQFF
TRBJ1-5	.	TRBV6-5	TRBD1	TGTGCCAGCAGTATGGACAGGGATCGGCAGCCCCAGCATTTT	CASSMDRDRQPQHF
TRBJ2-1	.	TRBV6-6	.	TGTGCCAGCAGAAGTACAGAGACACCCTACAATGAGCAGTTCTTC	CASRSTETPYNEQFF
TRBJ1-2	few	TRBV6-1	.	TGTGCCAGCAGTGAATTGGGGAGAGGTGGCTACACCTTC	CASSELGRGGYTF
TRBJ2-1	once	TRBV7-2	TRBD1	TGTGCCAGCGCCCGGACAGGGATCTATGAGCAGTTCTTC	CASARTGIYEQFF
TRBJ1-4	.	TRBV20-1	.	TGCAGTGCTAGAGCCGAGGCACTCACAACTAATGAAAAACTGTTTTTT	CSARAEALTTNEKLFF
TRBJ1-1	.	TRBV6-6	TRBD1	TGTGCCAGCAGTCACCCGGACAGGGAGACTGAAGCTTTCTTT	CASSHPDRETEAFF
TRBJ2-5	once	TRBV28	TRBD2	TGTGCCAGCAGTTTATTTGGACTAGCGGGGCAAGGGCAGTACTTC	CASSLFGLAGQGQYF
TRBJ1-2	.	TRBV29-1	.	TGCAGCGTTGAAGATCGGGGGAGTGGCTACACCTTC	CSVEDRGSGYTF
TRBJ2-1	.	TRBV5-5	.	TGCGCCAGCAGCCAAGATAATGAGTTAAATGAGCAGTTCTTC	CASSQDNELNEQFF
TRBJ2-1	few	TRBV4-2	.	TGTGCCAGCAGCCAGTACGTTGCCGGGACCCCCGGGGATGAGCAGTTCTTC	CASSQYVAGTPGDEQFF
TRBJ2-1	few	TRBV24-1	.	TGTGCCACCAGTGATTTAGAAGGCCCCAATATGGACAATGAGCAGTTCTTC	CATSDLEGPNMDNEQFF
TRBJ1-6	.	TRBV5-5	.	TGTGCCAGCAGCTTGGCCCTCCCCGCAGGGCAGTGGGATTCACCCCTCCACTTT	CASSLALPAGQWDSPLHF
TRBJ1-2	few	TRBV7-2	.	TGTGCCAGCAGCCGCCTCGGGGATCCCGGGAACTATGGCTACACCTTC	CASSRLGDPGNYGYTF
TRBJ2-3	.	TRBV6-4	TRBD2	TGTGCCAGCAGTATACTAGCGGGGCAAACAGATACGCAGTATTTT	CASSILAGQTDTQYF
TRBJ2-1	.	TRBV12-3/TRBV12-4	.	TGTGCCAGCAGTTTGAGAGGGGCCGGTCTCCGGGAGCAGTTCTTC	CASSLRGAGLREQFF
TRBJ1-4	.	TRBV29-1	TRBD1	TGCAGCGTTGAAGTACGACAGGGGGATGAAAAACTGTTTTTT	CSVEVRQGDEKLFF
TRBJ2-7	few	TRBV7-3	.	TGTGCCAGCAGCTCAGGGGGGTCCCTCCTCTACGAGCAGTACTTC	CASSSGGSLLYEQYF
TRBJ1-5	.	TRBV13	TRBD1	TGTGCCAGCAGCATGGACAGGAGCAATCAGCCCCAGCATTTT	CASSMDRSNQPQHF